These 11 T cell receptor beta chains were all obtained from the same sample, sequenced in a study of blood T cell repertoires in COVID-19. Profiled with immunoSEQ multiplex PCR; TCRdb holds only in-frame clones, not every one. This sample carries 55,000 to 70,000 clones, around 80% of them seen once, and the ten largest clones take 8% to 10%. The sample was peripheral blood. All receptors derive from a woman older than 75 with acute or convalescent COVID-19.

The V call is TRBV7-9, the J call TRBJ1-1, with no clear D. Between the trimmed V and J ends, which lost 4 bases and 4 bases, there was a span of 16 bases. Germline V CDR1 and CDR2: SEHNR, FQNEAQ (reference sequence). This CDR3 has 15 residues. As DNA, the CDR3 is TGTGCCAGCAGCTCGCTCGAGGGCTCCTTCACTGAAGCTTTCTTT. Its translation is CASSSLEGSFTEAFF.

The table lists this clone with a few counts. CDR3 nucleotides: TGTGCCAGCAGCTTAGATCCGTGGGGAGTAGGCGAAAAACTGTTTTTT. Its translation is CASSLDPWGVGEKLFF. The rearrangement links TRBV11-2 to TRBJ1-4; the D is unclear. Between the trimmed V and J ends, which lost 0 bases and 8 bases, there was a span of 16 bases. CDR3 length: 16 residues. The germline gives CDR1 SGHAT, CDR2 FQNNGV.

The gene calls are TRBV6-5 and TRBJ2-3; 12 bases fit TRBD2. After removal of 2 bases from V and 11 bases from J, the junction contained 5 bases not matched to a gene. The germline gives CDR1 MNHEY, CDR2 SVGAGI. The CDR3 covers 14 residues. CDR3 bases: TGTGCCAGCAGTTACCCCGGACTAGCGGGGATGCAGTATTTT. Its protein is CASSYPGLAGMQYF.

This chain uses TRBV6-5 with TRBJ1-3; D perhaps matches TRBD1 (5 bases). Between the trimmed V and J ends, which lost 0 bases and 4 bases, there was a span of 10 bases. This CDR3 comprises 15 residues. The germline V gene encodes CDR1 MNHEY and CDR2 SVGAGI. The CDR3 sequence: CASSYSGHRGNTIYF. CDR3 bases: TGTGCCAGCAGTTACTCGGGGCACAGGGGAAACACCATATATTTT.

This chain connects TRBV5-6 to TRBJ1-1; 7 nucleotides align to TRBD1. The CDR3 is 14 residues long. With 3 bases clipped from V and 1 base from J, the junction kept 3 bases outside the gene matches. Germline V lookup: CDR1 SGHDT, CDR2 YYEEEE. The CDR3 loop is CASSYRGSNTEAFF. The CDR3 region has the DNA TGTGCCAGCAGCTACAGGGGATCGAACACTGAAGCTTTCTTT.

This chain uses TRBV19 with TRBJ1-5; 7 positions agree with TRBD1. Germline V CDR1 and CDR2: LNHDA, SQIVND (reference sequence). The CDR3 loop spans 16 amino acids. V was pared by 5 bases and J by 5 bases, with 12 bases of the junction left unmatched. The CDR3 nucleotides read TGTGCCAGTAGTCCCAGTTCGGGACAGAGATATCAGCCCCAGCATTTT. Residues: CASSPSSGQRYQPQHF.

The chain has TRBV7-9 and TRBJ2-3, with 8 bases aligning to TRBD2. Unmatched junction bases numbered 10, after V lost 6 bases and J lost 11 bases. Germline CDR1 SEHNR, CDR2 FQNEAQ (reference sequence). The CDR3 covers 13 residues. The chain's CDR3 is CASRSAGGYGQYF. The CDR3 DNA sequence: TGTGCCAGCAGGTCGGCGGGGGGATACGGGCAGTATTTT.

This chain links TRBV7-8 with TRBJ2-2; D is possibly TRBD1 (5 bases). The CDR3 spans 17 residues. CDR1 is SGHVS, CDR2 FQNEAQ, per germline. V dropped 1 base and J dropped 6 bases, with 18 bases sitting between them. The CDR3 DNA follows: TGTGCCAGCAGCTTAGGACAGTCTCGCTCATTCCCCGGGGAGCTGTTTTTT. This sequence encodes CASSLGQSRSFPGELFF.

CDR3 loop: CASSLGGASFEQYF. The CDR3 DNA reads TGTGCCAGCAGCTTAGGAGGGGCCAGCTTCGAGCAGTACTTC. The gene calls are TRBV7-3 and TRBJ2-7, with a possible D match to TRBD2 (6 bases). V lost 2 bases and J 6 bases, leaving 14 bases between the germline ends. Germline V gives CDR1 SGHTA, CDR2 FQGTGA. This CDR3 spans 14 amino acids.

In this sample, this clone turned up a few times. The chain recombines TRBV7-2 with TRBJ2-7, with 8 positions matching TRBD2. Germline-derived CDR1 and CDR2 are SGHTA and FQGNSA. V shed 5 bases and J 2 bases; nucleotides not matched to a gene: 8. The CDR3 covers 15 residues. The CDR3 sequence is CASSPSVSGAYEQYF. DNA of the CDR3: TGTGCCAGCAGCCCGTCTGTTAGCGGGGCCTACGAGCAGTACTTC.

This clone was seen a handful of times. The gene calls are TRBV3-1 (or the pseudogene TRBV3-2) and TRBJ1-1, with D unresolved. V lost 0 bases, J lost 5 bases, and 13 bases lay in between. The CDR3 is made up of 15 amino acids. Germline loops: CDR1 LGHDT, CDR2 YNNKEL (reference sequence). As DNA, the CDR3 is TGTGCCAGCAGCCAAGACCCTGCCCGCCAGACTGAAGCTTTCTTT. Translation gives CASSQDPARQTEAFF.